This T cell receptor (beta chain) was observed in a study of regulatory T cells in long-lasting Graves disease. From germline, CDR1 is SGHRS and CDR2 YFSETQ. This CDR3 has 14 amino acids. V lost 7 bases, J lost 7 bases, and 12 bases stayed unmatched. With iRepertoire HTBI primers and Arm-PCR of CDR3 regions, TCR beta libraries were built. MiXCR was run by TCRdb on the multiplex PCR reads, yielding one entry per CDR3 protein. The data contain around 430,000 distinct CDR3 sequences, around a fifth of them seen just once; the ten biggest clones take up around 13%. As for time point: persistent/refractory GD, antithyroid drugs over 5 years with positive TRAb. There was RNA extracted from PBMCs, and the TCR library was made from it. Roughly 8.3 milliliters of peripheral blood were taken and placed in EDTA tubes. The table lists this clonotype with a few counts. Its antigen remains unidentified. Findings and caveats of the study: In persistent patients, shared public clonotypes (roughly 3,000) outnumbered those in new patients (around 1,000). With persistent disease, TRBV28, TRBJ1-2 and TRBJ2-5 were the favored segments.

The chain joins TRBV5-1 to TRBJ1-1; TRBD1 matches at 8 bases. This TCR came from a female donor with Graves disease. Source: peripheral blood mononuclear cells (PBMCs), taken when the disease was refractory, from a patient treated with antithyroid drugs. The CDR3 DNA reads TGCGCCAGCCTGGACAGGGAAGGGAGGAATGAAGCTTTCTTT. Encoded protein: CASLDREGRNEAFF.